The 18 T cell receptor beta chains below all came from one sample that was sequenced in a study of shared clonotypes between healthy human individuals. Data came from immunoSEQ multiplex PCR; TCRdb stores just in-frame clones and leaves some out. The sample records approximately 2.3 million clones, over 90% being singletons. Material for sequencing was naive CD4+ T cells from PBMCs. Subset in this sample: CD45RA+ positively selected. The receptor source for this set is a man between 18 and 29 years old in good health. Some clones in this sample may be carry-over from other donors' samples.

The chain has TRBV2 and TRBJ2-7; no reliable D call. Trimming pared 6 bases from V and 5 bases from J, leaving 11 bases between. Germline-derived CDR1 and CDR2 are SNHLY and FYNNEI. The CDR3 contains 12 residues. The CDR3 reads CASREEMDEQYF. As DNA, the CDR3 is TGTGCCAGCAGAGAGGAAATGGACGAGCAGTACTTC. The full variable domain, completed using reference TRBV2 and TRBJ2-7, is EPEVTQTPSHQVTQMGQEVILRCVPISNHLYFYWYRQILGQKVEFLVSFYNNEISEKSEIFDDQFSVERPDGSNFTLKIRSTKLEDSAMYFCASREEMDEQYFGPGTRLTVT.

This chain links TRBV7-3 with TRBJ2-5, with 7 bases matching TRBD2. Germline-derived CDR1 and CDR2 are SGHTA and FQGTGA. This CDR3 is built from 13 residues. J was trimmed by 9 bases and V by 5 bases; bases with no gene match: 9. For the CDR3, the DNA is TGTGCCAGCAGCCCGGGACCGAGCGGGGCCCAGTACTTC. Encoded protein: CASSPGPSGAQYF.

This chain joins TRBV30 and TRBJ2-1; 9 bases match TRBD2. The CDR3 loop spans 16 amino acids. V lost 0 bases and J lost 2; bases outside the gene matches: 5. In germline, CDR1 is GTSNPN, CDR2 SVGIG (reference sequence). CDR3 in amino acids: CAWSVGGRAAYNEQFF. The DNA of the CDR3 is TGTGCCTGGAGTGTAGGCGGGAGGGCCGCCTACAATGAGCAGTTCTTC.

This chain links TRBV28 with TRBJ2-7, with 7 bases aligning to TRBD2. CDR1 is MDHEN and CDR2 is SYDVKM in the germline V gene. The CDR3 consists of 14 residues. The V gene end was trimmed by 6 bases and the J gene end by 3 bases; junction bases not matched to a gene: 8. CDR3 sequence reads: CASRPRRESYEQYF. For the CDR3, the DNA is TGTGCCAGCAGGCCGCGGCGGGAGAGCTACGAGCAGTACTTC.

The CDR3 DNA is TGCGCCAGCAGCTTATCCCGGCAGGGCCCAGATACGCAGTATTTT. This encodes CASSLSRQGPDTQYF. This chain uses TRBV5-1 with TRBJ2-3; D perhaps matches TRBD1 (5 bases). Trimming left V 2 bases short and J 4 bases short, with 14 bases between. The CDR3 length is 15 residues. Germline-derived CDR1 and CDR2 are SGHRS and YFSETQ.

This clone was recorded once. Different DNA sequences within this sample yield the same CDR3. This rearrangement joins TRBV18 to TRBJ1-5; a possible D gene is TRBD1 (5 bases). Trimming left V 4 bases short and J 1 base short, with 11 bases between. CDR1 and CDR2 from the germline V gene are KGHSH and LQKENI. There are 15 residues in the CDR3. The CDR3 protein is CASSLGQGSNQPQHF. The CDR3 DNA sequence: TGTGCCAGCTCACTGGGGCAGGGAAGCAATCAGCCCCAGCATTTT.

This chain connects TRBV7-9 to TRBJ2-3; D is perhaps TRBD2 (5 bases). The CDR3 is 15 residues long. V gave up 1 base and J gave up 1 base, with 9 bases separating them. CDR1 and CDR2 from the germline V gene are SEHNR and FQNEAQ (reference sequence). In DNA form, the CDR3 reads TGTGCCAGCAGCTTAGTCGGGGTGCGCACAGATACGCAGTATTTT. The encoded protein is CASSLVGVRTDTQYF.

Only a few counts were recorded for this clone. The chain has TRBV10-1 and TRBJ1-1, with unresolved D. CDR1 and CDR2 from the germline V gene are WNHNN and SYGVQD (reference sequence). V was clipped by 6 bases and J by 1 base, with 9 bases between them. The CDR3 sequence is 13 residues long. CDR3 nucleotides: TGCGCCAGCAGGGACGAGGCGAACACTGAAGCTTTCTTT. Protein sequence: CASRDEANTEAFF.

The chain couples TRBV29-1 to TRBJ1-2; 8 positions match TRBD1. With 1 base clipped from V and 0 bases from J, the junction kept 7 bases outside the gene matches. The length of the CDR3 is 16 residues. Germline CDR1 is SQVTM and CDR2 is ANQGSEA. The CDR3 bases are TGCAGCGTTGAAGGCGGGACAGGCTTCCCTAACTATGGCTACACCTTC. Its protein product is CSVEGGTGFPNYGYTF.

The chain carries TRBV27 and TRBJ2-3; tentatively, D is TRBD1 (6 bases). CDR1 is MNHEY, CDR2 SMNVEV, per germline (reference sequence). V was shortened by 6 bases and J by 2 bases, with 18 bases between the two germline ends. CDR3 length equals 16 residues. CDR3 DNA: TGTGCCAGCAGACCAACCGTAACAGGGTTCACAGATACGCAGTATTTT. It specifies CASRPTVTGFTDTQYF.

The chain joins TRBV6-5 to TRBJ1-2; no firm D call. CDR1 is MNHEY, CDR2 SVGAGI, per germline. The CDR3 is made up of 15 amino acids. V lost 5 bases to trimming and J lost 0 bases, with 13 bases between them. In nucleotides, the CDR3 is TGTGCCAGCAGTCCCGTATACCAACCTAACTATGGCTACACCTTC. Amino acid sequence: CASSPVYQPNYGYTF.

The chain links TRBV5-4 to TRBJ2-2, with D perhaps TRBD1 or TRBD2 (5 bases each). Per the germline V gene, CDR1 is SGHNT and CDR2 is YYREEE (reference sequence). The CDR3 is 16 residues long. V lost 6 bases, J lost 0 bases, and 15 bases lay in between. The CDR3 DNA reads TGTGCCAGCACGCCCTGGGGGACCGCGAACACCGGGGAGCTGTTTTTT. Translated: CASTPWGTANTGELFF. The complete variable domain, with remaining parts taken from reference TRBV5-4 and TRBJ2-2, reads ETGVTQSPTHLIKTRGQQVTLRCSSQSGHNTVSWYQQALGQGPQFIFQYYREEENGRGNFPPRFSGLQFPNYSSELNVNALELDDSALYLCASTPWGTANTGELFFGEGSRLTVL.

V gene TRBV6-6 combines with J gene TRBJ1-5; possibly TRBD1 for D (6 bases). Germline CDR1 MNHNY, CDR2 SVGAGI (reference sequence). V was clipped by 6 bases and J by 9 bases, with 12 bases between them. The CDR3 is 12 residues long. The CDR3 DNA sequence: TGTGCCAGCAGACCAACAGGGCGGCCCCAGCATTTT. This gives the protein CASRPTGRPQHF.

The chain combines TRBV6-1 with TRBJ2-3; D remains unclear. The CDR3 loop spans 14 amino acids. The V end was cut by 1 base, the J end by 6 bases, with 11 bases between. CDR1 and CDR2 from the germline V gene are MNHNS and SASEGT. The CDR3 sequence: CASSEDITWDTQYF. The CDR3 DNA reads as TGTGCCAGCAGTGAAGATATAACGTGGGATACGCAGTATTTT.

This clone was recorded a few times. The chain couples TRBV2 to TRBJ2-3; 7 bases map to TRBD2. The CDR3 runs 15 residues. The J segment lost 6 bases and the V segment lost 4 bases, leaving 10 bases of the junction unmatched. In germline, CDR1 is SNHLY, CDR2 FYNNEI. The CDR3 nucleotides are TGTGCCAGCAGTGGGCGGGAGTCCGGGTTGGATACGCAGTATTTT. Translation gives CASSGRESGLDTQYF.

CDR3 residues: CASSPGQGAETQYF. CDR3 nucleotide sequence: TGTGCCAGCAGCCCGGGACAGGGGGCAGAGACCCAGTACTTC. The chain carries TRBV7-2 and TRBJ2-5; 12 bases align to TRBD1. J gave up 4 bases and V 5 bases, and 2 bases lay outside the gene matches. The CDR3 length is 14 residues. Germline V lookup: CDR1 SGHTA, CDR2 FQGNSA.

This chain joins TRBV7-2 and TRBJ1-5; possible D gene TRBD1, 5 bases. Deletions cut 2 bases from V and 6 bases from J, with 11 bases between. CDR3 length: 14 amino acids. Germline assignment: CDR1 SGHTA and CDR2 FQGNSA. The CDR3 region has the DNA TGTGCCAGCAGCTTACTAGGGGTTGGTCAGCCCCAGCATTTT. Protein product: CASSLLGVGQPQHF.

CDR3: CASSLGRMPPNEQFF. CDR3 nucleotide sequence: TGCGCCAGCAGCTTGGGACGGATGCCGCCCAATGAGCAGTTCTTC. The V gene is TRBV5-1, the J gene TRBJ2-1; no reliable D call. The CDR3 runs to 15 residues. Looked up from germline, CDR1 is SGHRS and CDR2 is YFSETQ. Between the trimmed V and J ends, which lost 0 bases and 6 bases, there was a span of 13 bases.